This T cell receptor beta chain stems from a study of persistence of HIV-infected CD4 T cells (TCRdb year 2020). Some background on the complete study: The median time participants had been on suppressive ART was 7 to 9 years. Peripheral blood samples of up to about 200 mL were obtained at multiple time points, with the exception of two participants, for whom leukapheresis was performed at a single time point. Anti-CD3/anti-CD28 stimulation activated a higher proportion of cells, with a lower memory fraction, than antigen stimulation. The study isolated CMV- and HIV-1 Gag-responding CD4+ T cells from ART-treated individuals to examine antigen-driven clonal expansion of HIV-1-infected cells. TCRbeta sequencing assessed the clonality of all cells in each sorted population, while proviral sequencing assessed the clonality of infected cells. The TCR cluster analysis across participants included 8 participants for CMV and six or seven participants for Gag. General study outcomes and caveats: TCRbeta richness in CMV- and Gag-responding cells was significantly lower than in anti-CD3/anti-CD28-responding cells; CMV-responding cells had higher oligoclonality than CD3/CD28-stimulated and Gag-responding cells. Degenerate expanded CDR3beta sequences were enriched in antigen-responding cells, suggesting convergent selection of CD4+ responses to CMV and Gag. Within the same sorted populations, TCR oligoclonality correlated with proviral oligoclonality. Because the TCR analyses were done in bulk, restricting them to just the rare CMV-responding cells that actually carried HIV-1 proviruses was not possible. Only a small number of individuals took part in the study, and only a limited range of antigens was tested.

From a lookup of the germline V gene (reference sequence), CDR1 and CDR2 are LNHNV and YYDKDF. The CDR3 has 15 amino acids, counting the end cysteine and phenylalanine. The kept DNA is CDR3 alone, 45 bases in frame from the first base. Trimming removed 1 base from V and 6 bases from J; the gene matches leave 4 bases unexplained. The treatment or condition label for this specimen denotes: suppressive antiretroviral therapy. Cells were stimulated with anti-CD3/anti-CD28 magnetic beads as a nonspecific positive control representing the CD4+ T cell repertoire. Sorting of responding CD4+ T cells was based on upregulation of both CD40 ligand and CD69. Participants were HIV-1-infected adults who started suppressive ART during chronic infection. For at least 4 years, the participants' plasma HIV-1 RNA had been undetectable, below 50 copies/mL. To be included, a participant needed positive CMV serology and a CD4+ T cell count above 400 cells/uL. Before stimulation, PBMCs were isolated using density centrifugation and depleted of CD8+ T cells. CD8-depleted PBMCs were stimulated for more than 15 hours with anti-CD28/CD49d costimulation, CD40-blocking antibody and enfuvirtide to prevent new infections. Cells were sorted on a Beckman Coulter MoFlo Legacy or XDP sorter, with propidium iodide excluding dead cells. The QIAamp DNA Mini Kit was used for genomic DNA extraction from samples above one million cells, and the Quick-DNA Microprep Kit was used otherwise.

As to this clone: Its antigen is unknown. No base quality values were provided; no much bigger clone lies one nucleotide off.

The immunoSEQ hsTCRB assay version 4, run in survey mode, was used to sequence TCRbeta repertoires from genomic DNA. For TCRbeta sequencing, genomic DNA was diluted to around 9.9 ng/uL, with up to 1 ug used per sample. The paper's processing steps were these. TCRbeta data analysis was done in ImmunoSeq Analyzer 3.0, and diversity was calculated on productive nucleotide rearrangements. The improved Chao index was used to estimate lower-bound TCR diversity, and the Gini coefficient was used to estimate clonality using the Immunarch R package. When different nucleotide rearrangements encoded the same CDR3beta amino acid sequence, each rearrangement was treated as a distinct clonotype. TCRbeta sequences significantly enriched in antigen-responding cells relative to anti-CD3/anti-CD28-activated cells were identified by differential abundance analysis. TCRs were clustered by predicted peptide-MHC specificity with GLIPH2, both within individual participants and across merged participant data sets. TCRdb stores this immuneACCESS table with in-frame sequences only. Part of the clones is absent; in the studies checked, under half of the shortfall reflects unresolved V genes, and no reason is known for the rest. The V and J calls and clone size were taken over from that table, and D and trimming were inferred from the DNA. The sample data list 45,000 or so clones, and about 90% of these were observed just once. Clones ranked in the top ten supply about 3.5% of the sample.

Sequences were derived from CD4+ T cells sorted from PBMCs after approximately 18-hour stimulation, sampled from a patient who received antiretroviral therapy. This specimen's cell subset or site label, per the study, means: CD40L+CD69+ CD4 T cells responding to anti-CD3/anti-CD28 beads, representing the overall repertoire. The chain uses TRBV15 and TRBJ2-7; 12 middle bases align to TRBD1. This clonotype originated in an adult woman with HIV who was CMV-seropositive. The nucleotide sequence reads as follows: TGTGCCACCAGCAGAGTAGCGGGACAGGGGGCCGAGCAGTACTTC. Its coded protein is CATSRVAGQGAEQYF. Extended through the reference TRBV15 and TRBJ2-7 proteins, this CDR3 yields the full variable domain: DAMVIQNPRYQVTQFGKPVTLSCSQTLNHNVMYWYQQKSSQAPKLLFHYYDKDFNNEADTPDNFQSRRPNTSFCFLDIRSPGLGDTAMYLCATSRVAGQGAEQYFGPGTRLTVT.